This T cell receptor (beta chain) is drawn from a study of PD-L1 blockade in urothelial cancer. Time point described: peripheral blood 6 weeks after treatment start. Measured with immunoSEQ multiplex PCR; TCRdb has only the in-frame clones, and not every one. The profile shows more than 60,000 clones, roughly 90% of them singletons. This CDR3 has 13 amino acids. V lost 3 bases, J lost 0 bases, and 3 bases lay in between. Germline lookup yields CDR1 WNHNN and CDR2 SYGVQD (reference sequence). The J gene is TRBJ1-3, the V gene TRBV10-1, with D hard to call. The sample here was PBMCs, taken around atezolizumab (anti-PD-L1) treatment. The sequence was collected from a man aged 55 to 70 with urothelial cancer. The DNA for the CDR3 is TGCGCCAGCAGTGACAGCTCTGGAAACACCATATATTTT. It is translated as CASSDSSGNTIYF.